The next 2 T cell receptor beta chains were all read from a single sample in a study of T cells in Graves' hyperthyroidism and ophthalmopathy. The source material, RNA transcripts, was used to amplify TCR beta CDR3 regions. Researchers ran a first-round RT-PCR on the TCR CDR3 using the HTBI primer set. TCRdb analysed the multiplex PCR reads with MiXCR anew, one entry per CDR3 protein. The data show around 600,000 distinct CDR3 sequences, just under 45% seen once. The sample was peripheral blood or thyroid tissue (not recorded which). Source of these receptors: an adult man with Graves' disease, either hyperthyroidism or ophthalmopathy (not recorded which).

The chain recombines TRBV2 with TRBJ1-2, with 10 bases lining up with TRBD1. The germline CDR1 and CDR2 sequences are SNHLY and FYNNEI. The CDR3 length is 12 residues. Here the CDR3 reads CAPQDRGAGYTF. Here the CDR3 DNA reads TGTGCTCCTCAGGACAGGGGGGCTGGCTACACCTTC.

V is TRBV7-8 and J is TRBJ1-4, with TRBD1 identical over 9 bases. This CDR3 region has 15 residues. The germline V gene encodes CDR1 SGHVS and CDR2 FQNEAQ. Germline trimming cut 0 bases from V and 8 bases from J; bases unmatched to any gene: 4. CDR3 amino acids: CASSLAGTGLEKLFF. CDR3 nucleotide sequence: TGTGCCAGCAGCTTAGCCGGGACAGGGTTGGAAAAACTGTTTTTT.